The 16 T cell receptor beta chains given below trace back to one sample, sequenced in a study of cytomegalovirus exposure and HLA in healthy donors. The PCR employed 60 Vbeta primers together with 13 Jbeta primers. Profiling relied on immunoSEQ multiplex PCR, and the TCRdb table lists in-frame clones only, not all of them. The table includes 65,000 to 75,000 clones, 65% to 70% detected once. The sequenced material came from PBMCs. All receptors derive from a woman aged 25 to 39 in good health and CMV-seronegative.

The chain carries TRBV4-2 and TRBJ2-5; TRBD2 matches at 9 bases. Per germline, CDR1 LGHNA and CDR2 YNFKEQ. The length of the CDR3 is 17 residues. V shed 4 bases and J 3 bases; nucleotides not matched to a gene: 12. The CDR3 spells CASSRGEGLAGEETQYF. CDR3 DNA: TGTGCCAGCAGCCGTGGGGAGGGATTAGCGGGGGAAGAGACCCAGTACTTC.

The chain couples TRBV5-1 to TRBJ2-7; D may be TRBD1 (6 bases). Germline loops: CDR1 SGHRS, CDR2 YFSETQ. This CDR3 has 14 amino acids. The ends were cut back, 5 bases at V and 7 bases at J, with 19 bases in the middle. The CDR3 sequence: CASRPDRIEGEQYF. CDR3 DNA sequence: TGCGCCAGCAGACCCGACAGGATTGAGGGAGAGCAGTACTTC.

The CDR3, as DNA: TGTGCCAGCTCACCCAACGCCCGGAGGTCTGGAAACACCATATATTTT. Translation: CASSPNARRSGNTIYF. V usage is TRBV18 and J usage is TRBJ1-3; D remains ambiguous. The V gene lost 3 bases and the J gene lost 1 base, with 13 bases spanning the gap. The CDR3 length is 16 residues. CDR1 KGHSH and CDR2 LQKENI come from the germline V gene.

The CDR3, as DNA: TGTGCCAGCAGCTTGGATCTAGCGGGAGGCGAGACCCAGTACTTC. Residues: CASSLDLAGGETQYF. The genes are TRBV5-4 and TRBJ2-5; 11 nucleotides align to TRBD2. J was trimmed by 5 bases and V by 0 bases; bases with no gene match: 3. The CDR3 contains 15 residues. Germline V gives CDR1 SGHNT, CDR2 YYREEE (reference sequence).

The gene calls are TRBV21-1 and TRBJ1-5. TRBV21-1 is given as a pseudogene. This CDR3 comprises 19 residues. This CDR3 is CASSPMWILGPEAGQPQHF. The CDR3 DNA is TGTGCCAGCAGCCCGATGTGGATTTTAGGGCCGGAGGCCGGTCAGCCCCAGCATTTT.

The chain is built from TRBV10-3 and TRBJ2-5, with TRBD2 as a possible D gene (6 bases). This CDR3 is 14 amino acids long. Germline V lookup: CDR1 ENHRY, CDR2 SYGVKD. V shed 3 bases and J shed 3 bases, with 11 bases lying between them. As DNA, the CDR3 is TGTGCCATCAGTGATGGCGGGGCCGAAGAGACCCAGTACTTC. The encoded protein is CAISDGGAEETQYF.

The chain carries TRBV6-5 and TRBJ1-2, with 12 bases aligning to TRBD1. This CDR3 comprises 14 residues. In germline, CDR1 is MNHEY, CDR2 SVGAGI. Germline trimming cut 7 bases from V and 4 bases from J; bases unmatched to any gene: 4. CDR3 loop: CASMGQGATYGYTF. CDR3 nucleotides: TGTGCCAGCATGGGACAGGGGGCAACCTATGGCTACACCTTC.

The chain recombines TRBV5-1 with TRBJ2-7; D might be TRBD2 (6 bases). V lost 4 bases and J lost 5, with 13 bases in between. The germline CDR1 and CDR2 sequences are SGHRS and YFSETQ. The CDR3 is 13 amino acids. CDR3: CASSTWGRNEQYF. CDR3 DNA: TGCGCCAGCAGCACGTGGGGGAGGAACGAGCAGTACTTC.

The V and J genes are TRBV7-6 and TRBJ2-1; D gene unclear. The CDR3 has 12 residues. V was cut by 6 bases and J by 3 bases, with 6 bases left in between. CDR1 is SGHVS, CDR2 FNYEAQ, per germline. This CDR3 is CASSPYYNEQFF. In DNA, the CDR3 is TGTGCCAGCAGTCCTTACTACAATGAGCAGTTCTTC.

The chain is built from TRBV19 and TRBJ1-2; D call uncertain. V lost 0 bases and J 4 bases, leaving 12 bases between the germline ends. Germline V lookup: CDR1 LNHDA, CDR2 SQIVND (reference sequence). The CDR3 extends over 15 amino acids. The CDR3 bases are TGTGCCAGTAGTATAGACCTTCTAACCCCCTATGGCTACACCTTC. It is translated as CASSIDLLTPYGYTF.

The CDR3 DNA sequence: TGCGCCAGCAGCCAAGCCGCGTGGACTAGCGGGGTAAGCACAGATACGCAGTATTTT. The encoded protein is CASSQAAWTSGVSTDTQYF. V is TRBV4-1 and J is TRBJ2-3; 12 positions match TRBD2. The CDR3 has 19 residues. Germline V lookup: CDR1 MGHRA, CDR2 YSYEKL. J lost 0 bases, V lost 1 base, and 8 bases had no gene match.

The rearrangement joins TRBV2 to TRBJ2-5, with D perhaps matching TRBD2 (5 bases). The V and J ends lost 6 bases and 5 bases respectively, with 13 bases between them. Germline V gene lookup returns CDR1 SNHLY and CDR2 FYNNEI. This CDR3 is built from 13 residues. The CDR3 DNA reads as TGTGCCAGCAGGCCGACTATGAGCGAGACCCAGTACTTC. Residues: CASRPTMSETQYF.

Notes on this clone: One end of the junction does not line up with germline, which may come from a read error. This chain uses TRBV2 with TRBJ1-1, with 7 bases lining up with TRBD1. CDR3 length: 14 amino acids. In germline, CDR1 is SNHLY, CDR2 FYNNEI. CDR3 loop: CATTRDRVNTEAFF. CDR3 DNA: TGTGCCACCACCAGGGACAGAGTGAACACGGAAGCTTTCTTT. Looking up the rest from reference TRBV2 and TRBJ1-1 gives the full variable domain: EPEVTQTPSHQVTQMGQEVILRCVPISNHLYFYWYRQILGQKVEFLVSFYNNEISEKSEIFDDQFSVERPDGSNFTLKIRSTKLEDSAMYFCATTRDRVNTEAFFGQGTRLTVV.

The CDR3 DNA reads TGTGCCAGCAGCCATGGCCCACCGAACACTGAAGCTTTCTTT. It yields the protein CASSHGPPNTEAFF. This chain joins TRBV5-4 and TRBJ1-1, with D hard to call. Germline CDR1 is SGHNT and CDR2 is YYREEE (reference sequence). Deletions cut 4 bases from V and 1 base from J, with 11 bases between. CDR3 length: 14 residues.

To note about this clone: The junction departs from germline at one end; a sequencing error may be responsible. The chain combines TRBV4-1 with TRBJ1-4; no clear D. This CDR3 region has 13 residues. Germline assignment: CDR1 MGHRA and CDR2 YSYEKL. The CDR3 here is CASSQDRGEKLFF. The CDR3 DNA is TGTGCCAGCAGCCAAGACCGAGGGGAAAAACTGTTTTTT.

The table lists this clone with a few counts. This CDR3 fails to terminate in the conserved phenylalanine or tryptophan, so it likely reflects a read error. The DNA is omitted, as the CDR3 cannot be located on it reliably, and the CDR3 follows TCRdb's listing. The gene calls are TRBV3-1 (or the pseudogene TRBV3-2) and TRBJ2-6; TRBD2, the table's D call, lacks a check against the DNA. The germline V gene encodes CDR1 LGHDT and CDR2 YNNKEL (reference sequence). The CDR3 length equals 9 residues, ends included. The CDR3 here is CASSPRTSG.